The 26 T cell receptor beta chains below were found in one sample sequenced in a study of T cell clonality in common variable immunodeficiency. Findings and caveats of the study: In common variable immunodeficiency, TCR beta chains reportedly carried fewer deletions and N-nucleotide insertions.

These receptors are not linked to any known antigen. Assay used: immunoSEQ multiplex PCR; TCRdb lists only in-frame clones, some missing. This sample carries 28,000 or so clones, none of them present only once. Sequencing input: peripheral blood mononuclear cells. The receptor source for this set is a human donor with common variable immunodeficiency.

Relative to its sample, this clone is medium-sized. Coverage ceases 3 residues before the CDR3 finishes, and the germline J gene fills in the end. The J gene is TRBJ1-2, the V gene TRBV28, with D possibly being TRBD1 (5 bases). The CDR3 has 16 residues. The V and J ends lost 10 bases and 3 bases respectively, with 24 bases between them. Looked up from germline, CDR1 is MDHEN and CDR2 is SYDVKM. The DNA read from the CDR3 is TGTGCCACCTGGGCCCAACCAGGGCTAGTCGACTATGGC. It yields the protein CATWAQPGLVDYG. The complete CDR3 sequence is CATWAQPGLVDYGYTF.

This clone was seen a handful of times. Read sequence stops 3 residues before the CDR3 end, and the germline J gene provides the missing end. The chain recombines TRBV7-9 with TRBJ2-5; perhaps TRBD2 as D (5 bases). The CDR3 runs to 13 residues. V shed 3 bases and J shed 1 base, with 6 bases lying between them. Germline V gene data show CDR1 as SEHNR and CDR2 as FQNEAQ (reference sequence). The CDR3 DNA, read in part, is TGTGCCAGCAGCTTCGGGGTCCAAGAGACC. It is translated as CASSFGVQET. The whole CDR3 reads CASSFGVQETQYF. Full variable domain (rest looked up from reference TRBV7-9 and TRBJ2-5): DTGVSQNPRHKITKRGQNVTFRCDPISEHNRLYWYRQTLGQGPEFLTYFQNEAQLEKSRLLSDRFSAERPKGSFSTLEIQRTEQGDSAMYLCASSFGVQETQYFGPGTRLLVL.

Turning to this clone: The read comes to an end 3 residues before the CDR3 does, leaving the germline J gene to fill in the end. The genes are TRBV6-4 and TRBJ2-7, with D perhaps matching TRBD2 (7 bases). V was cut by 8 bases and J by 0 bases, with 17 bases left in between. The CDR3 has 15 residues. CDR1 MRHNA and CDR2 SNTAGT come from the germline V gene. The CDR3 loop reads CASEGGGGSSYEQYF. Incomplete CDR3 DNA: TGTGCCAGCGAGGGTGGGGGGGGCTCCTCCTACGAG.

This clone has a handful of counts. Read coverage stops 3 residues before the CDR3 terminus; the germline J gene supplies the remainder. The chain recombines TRBV7-9 with TRBJ1-4, with D possibly matching TRBD1 (5 bases). There are 14 residues in the CDR3. Germline values: CDR1 SEHNR, CDR2 FQNEAQ (reference sequence). V lost 2 bases and J lost 6, with 10 bases in between. The DNA read from the CDR3 is TGTGCCAGCAGCTTACGGGGGGAAGATGAAAAA. Its translation: CASSLRGEDEK. The entire CDR3 reads CASSLRGEDEKLFF.

This clone came up a few times. Sequencing ends 3 residues short of the CDR3 end; the germline J gene provides the rest. V is TRBV19 and J is TRBJ1-1; D possibly corresponds to TRBD1 (5 bases). In germline, CDR1 is LNHDA, CDR2 SQIVND (reference sequence). This CDR3 contains 12 residues. The CDR3 sequence is CASRRGTPYAFF. The CDR3 DNA, read in part, is TGTGCCAGTAGGAGGGGAACGCCATAC.

To note about this clone: The CDR3 end is not reached by the read, which stops 3 residues before it; the germline J gene fills it in. This chain links TRBV19 with TRBJ1-4, with 8 bases fitting TRBD1. CDR1 LNHDA and CDR2 SQIVND come from the germline V gene (reference sequence). The CDR3 covers 15 residues. V dropped 5 bases and J dropped 10; count of bases not matched to a gene: 12. CDR3 amino acids: CASSDPGTGVGKLFF. The CDR3 bases that were read are TGTGCCAGTAGTGATCCGGGGACAGGCGTCGGAAAA.

For this clone: The read is 3 residues too short to cover the CDR3 end, so that end is filled in from the germline J gene. The genes are TRBV2 and TRBJ1-1; D is possibly TRBD1 (6 bases). The CDR3 extends over 13 amino acids. Trimming cost V 7 bases and J 5 bases, with 14 bases left between them. CDR1 SNHLY and CDR2 FYNNEI come from the germline V gene. The sequenced CDR3 bases are TGTGCCAGCAAGTGGGGGCTACAGACTGAA. Encoded protein: CASKWGLQTE. The complete CDR3 sequence is CASKWGLQTEAFF.

Remarks on this clone: The observed sequence ends 3 residues before the CDR3 terminus, with the missing tail filled in from the germline J gene. The V gene is TRBV7-2, the J gene TRBJ1-1, with D possibly matching TRBD1 (5 bases). Germline loops: CDR1 SGHTA, CDR2 FQGNSA. With 6 bases removed from V and 5 bases from J, the gap between germline ends came to 19 bases. The CDR3 covers 15 residues. CDR3 residues: CASSYVQGSRTEAFF. CDR3 bases read: TGTGCCAGCAGTTACGTCCAGGGTTCGAGGACTGAA.

This clone occurred a few times. Read coverage stops 3 residues before the CDR3 terminus; the germline J gene supplies the remainder. The V and J genes are TRBV6-2 or TRBV6-3 and TRBJ1-2; D remains ambiguous. There are 15 residues in the CDR3. V gave up 7 bases and J gave up 4 bases, with 19 bases separating them. Germline CDR1 MNHEY, CDR2 SVGEGT. The CDR3 spells CASTPPARSGYGYTF. The DNA read from the CDR3 is TGTGCCAGCACTCCACCGGCAAGGTCAGGCTATGGC.

In its sample, this clone was seen a few times. Sequencing ends 3 residues short of the CDR3 end; the germline J gene provides the rest. This rearrangement joins TRBV7-6 to TRBJ2-3, with D possibly matching TRBD1 (6 bases). Germline V gene sequence: CDR1 SGHVS, CDR2 FNYEAQ. Trimming shortened V by 5 bases and J by 1 base, and 10 bases separated the two germline ends. The length of the CDR3 is 14 residues. CDR3 sequence: CASSTRQGTDTQYF. The DNA read from the CDR3 is TGTGCCAGCAGCACCCGACAGGGCACAGATACG.

About this clone itself: The CDR3 end lies 3 residues beyond the end of the read and is filled in from the germline J gene. This sample also contains other DNA sequences that code for the same CDR3. V gene TRBV19 combines with J gene TRBJ1-2; tentative D call: TRBD1 (5 bases). Trimming shortened V by 1 base and J by 3 bases, and 6 bases separated the two germline ends. The V gene's germline CDR1 is LNHDA and CDR2 SQIVND (reference sequence). CDR3 size: 13 residues. This CDR3 is CASSIGQHYGYTF. Incomplete CDR3 DNA: TGTGCCAGTAGTATAGGACAGCACTATGGC.

Points on this clone: A much larger clone differs by one base, so this may be a read error. The CDR3 end lies 3 residues beyond the end of the read and is filled in from the germline J gene. The chain carries TRBV11-2 and TRBJ2-5; no clear D gene. Deletions cut 2 bases from V and 5 bases from J, with 12 bases between. This CDR3 region has 14 residues. The germline V gene has CDR1 SGHAT and CDR2 FQNNGV. The CDR3 DNA, read in part, is TGTGCCAGCAGCTTACTTGTCTTCGGGGAGACC. Protein product: CASSLLVFGET. Given in full, the CDR3 is CASSLLVFGETQYF.

This clone was detected many times. The read is 3 residues too short to cover the CDR3 end, so that end is filled in from the germline J gene. The rearrangement uses TRBV10-3 and TRBJ2-2, with 10 bases aligning to TRBD2. The V segment lost 0 bases and the J segment 3 bases; nucleotides outside the gene matches: 10. The CDR3 spans 19 residues. Germline CDR1 ENHRY, CDR2 SYGVKD. CDR3 in amino acids: CAISESSSGGLWDTGELFF. The CDR3 bases that were read are TGTGCCATCAGTGAGTCGTCTAGCGGGGGCCTATGGGACACCGGGGAG.

Remarks on this clone: The CDR3 extends 3 residues past the end of the read, so its final part is completed from the germline J gene. The chain is built from TRBV19 and TRBJ2-7, with D uncertain. Trimming took off 6 bases at V and 3 bases at J, with 12 bases between the two ends. The CDR3 has 13 amino acids. Looked up from germline, CDR1 is LNHDA and CDR2 is SQIVND (reference sequence). The sequenced part of the CDR3 DNA is TGTGCCAGTAGCGAGAATAGAGACTACGAG. Translation: CASSENRDYE. The whole CDR3 region reads CASSENRDYEQYF.

On this clone: The missing CDR3 end, 3 residues past where the read stops, is filled in from the germline J gene. J is TRBJ2-7 and V is TRBV19; D uncertain. Trimming pared 2 bases from V and 6 bases from J, leaving 23 bases between. This CDR3 comprises 17 residues. CDR1 is LNHDA, CDR2 SQIVND, per germline (reference sequence). CDR3 DNA (partial): TGTGCCAGTAGTATAAATAAGGGCTCCTTTAGAGGATCCGAG. Translated: CASSINKGSFRGSE. The CDR3 reads in full as CASSINKGSFRGSEQYF.

This clone appeared a few times. The read falls 3 residues short of the CDR3 end, and the missing part is taken from the germline J gene. V gene TRBV6-1 combines with J gene TRBJ2-1; 9 nucleotides align to TRBD2. CDR3 length: 16 residues. The ends lost 4 bases at V and 1 base at J; junction bases unmatched: 5. Germline CDR1 reads MNHNS; CDR2 reads SASEGT. CDR3 protein: CASSVIAGDSYNEQFF. CDR3 DNA, as far as it was read: TGTGCCAGCAGTGTCATAGCGGGGGATTCCTACAATGAG.

In regard to this clone: Read sequence stops 3 residues before the CDR3 end, and the germline J gene provides the missing end. The chain is built from TRBV5-6 and TRBJ1-6; tentative D call: TRBD1 (6 bases). The V gene lost 4 bases and the J gene lost 10 bases, with 15 bases spanning the gap. The CDR3 length is 14 residues. Germline V gene lookup returns CDR1 SGHDT and CDR2 YYEEEE. The CDR3: CASSLRRGGSPLHF. The sequenced part of the CDR3 DNA is TGTGCCAGCAGCCTCCGCAGGGGTGGATCACCC.

Remarks on this clone: The observed sequence ends 3 residues before the CDR3 terminus, with the missing tail filled in from the germline J gene. The V and J genes are TRBV19 and TRBJ2-3, with D perhaps TRBD1 (6 bases). Germline CDR1 is LNHDA and CDR2 is SQIVND (reference sequence). V lost 3 bases to trimming and J lost 0 bases, with 10 bases between them. The CDR3 extends over 15 amino acids. CDR3 residues: CASSIRGQSTDTQYF. The sequenced part of the CDR3 DNA is TGTGCCAGTAGTATCCGCGGACAGAGCACAGATACG.

This clone has only a few counts. The CDR3 end is not reached by the read, which stops 3 residues before it; the germline J gene fills it in. The chain carries TRBV6-1 and TRBJ1-2; TRBD1 agrees at 7 bases. The CDR3 runs to 14 residues. Unmatched junction bases numbered 4, after V lost 2 bases and J lost 4 bases. Germline CDR1 is MNHNS and CDR2 is SASEGT. CDR3 bases read: TGTGCCAGCAGTGAAAGGGGGCTAGCCTATGGC. Protein: CASSERGLAYG. The CDR3 in full is CASSERGLAYGYTF.

This clone has only a few counts. The read halts 3 residues ahead of the CDR3 end, with the missing end drawn from the germline J gene. The chain couples TRBV7-3 to TRBJ2-7; 9 positions agree with TRBD1. J was trimmed by 6 bases and V by 3 bases; bases with no gene match: 6. CDR3 length: 14 amino acids. Germline lookup yields CDR1 SGHTA and CDR2 FQGTGA. CDR3 amino acids: CASSLGQGRGEQYF. The DNA read from the CDR3 is TGTGCCAGCAGCTTGGGACAGGGTCGAGGCGAG.

Ten or more counts support this clone. The read is 3 residues too short to cover the CDR3 end, so that end is filled in from the germline J gene. The chain combines TRBV19 with TRBJ1-1; 9 bases line up with TRBD1. The germline CDR1 and CDR2 sequences are LNHDA and SQIVND (reference sequence). V dropped 6 bases and J dropped 0; count of bases not matched to a gene: 8. This CDR3 region has 16 residues. The part of the CDR3 DNA that was read is TGTGCCAGTAGGAAACAGGGGGCTCTCATGAACACTGAA. Translating it yields CASRKQGALMNTE. The full CDR3 reads CASRKQGALMNTEAFF.

Comment on this clone: The read halts 3 residues ahead of the CDR3 end, with the missing end drawn from the germline J gene. The chain links TRBV20-1 to TRBJ2-7; 9 bases align to TRBD2. The V segment lost 5 bases and the J segment 3 bases; nucleotides outside the gene matches: 11. The CDR3 contains 15 residues. Germline V gene sequence: CDR1 DFQATT, CDR2 SNEGSKA (reference sequence). CDR3 DNA, as far as it was read: TGCAGTGCTCACGACTTATATAGCGGGGGCTACGAG. As protein: CSAHDLYSGGYE. From start to end, the CDR3 is CSAHDLYSGGYEQYF.

This clone was seen more than once but under ten times. Read coverage stops 3 residues before the CDR3 terminus; the germline J gene supplies the remainder. V and J are TRBV29-1 and TRBJ1-2; 12 positions agree with TRBD1. V lost 7 bases to trimming and J lost 5 bases; unmatched junction nucleotides: 5. The CDR3 is 13 amino acids. Germline V gene sequence: CDR1 SQVTM, CDR2 ANQGSEA. The CDR3 protein is CSARGQGAYGYTF. CDR3 DNA (partial): TGCAGCGCCCGGGGACAGGGGGCTTATGGC.

This clone has only a few counts. The read halts 3 residues ahead of the CDR3 end, with the missing end drawn from the germline J gene. The gene calls are TRBV30 and TRBJ1-3; tentatively, D is TRBD1 (6 bases). The length of the CDR3 is 20 residues. V lost 0 bases to trimming and J lost 5 bases, with 29 bases between them. Germline V gene data show CDR1 as GTSNPN and CDR2 as SVGIG (reference sequence). Incomplete CDR3 DNA: TGTGCCTGGAGTGTACAGTTTGGGACAACGAGGGGTAAAGCGCGAAACACC. Amino acids: CAWSVQFGTTRGKARNT. The whole CDR3 sequence is CAWSVQFGTTRGKARNTIYF.

The table lists this clone with a few counts. The CDR3 reads CASSRYRASTDTQYF. CDR3 DNA, as far as it was read: TGTGCCAGCAGTAGGTACAGGGCCAGCACAGATACG. The J gene is TRBJ2-3, the V gene TRBV2; possibly TRBD1 for D (6 bases). The read ends 3 residues shy of where the CDR3 ends; the end is completed using the germline J gene. Per germline, CDR1 SNHLY and CDR2 FYNNEI. V lost 5 bases and J lost 0, with 12 bases in between. The CDR3 sequence is 15 residues long.

The sample holds a few counts of this clone. The read terminates 3 residues before the CDR3 end, so the remaining end is supplied by the germline J gene. V and J are TRBV6-2 or TRBV6-3 and TRBJ2-7; TRBD1 matches at 8 bases. Germline CDR1 MNHEY, CDR2 SVGEGT. This CDR3 has 17 residues. V lost 2 bases and J lost 0; bases outside the gene matches: 9. The sequenced part of the CDR3 DNA is TGTGCCAGCAGTTACCCCCCGGGACAGGTTCACTCCTACGAG. Translation: CASSYPPGQVHSYE. The whole CDR3 sequence reads CASSYPPGQVHSYEQYF.